These 7 T cell receptor beta chains were sequenced from one sample in a study of beta chain features in type 1 diabetes. Expressed TCRB transcripts were sequenced because the entire RNA isolate underwent reverse transcription. The repertoire was sequenced with immunoSEQ multiplex PCR; TCRdb's copy has only in-frame clones and lacks some. The data show some 190,000 clones, with around 8% seen just once and roughly 0.97% held by the top ten. For these receptors, no antigen is known. General observations from the study: TCRB CDR3 length was moderately but significantly reduced in all four CD4+ subsets of Type 1 diabetes patients.

The sample comprised central memory CD4+ T cells from blood. The receptors here all came from a woman aged 35 to 49 with type 1 diabetes.

The chain recombines TRBV18 with TRBJ1-1, with a weak D call TRBD1 (5 bases). V was cut by 0 bases and J by 8 bases, with 7 bases left in between. The V gene's germline CDR1 is KGHSH and CDR2 LQKENI. The CDR3 consists of 12 residues. The CDR3 is CASSPPGLEAFF. The CDR3, as DNA: TGTGCCAGCTCACCACCGGGACTGGAAGCTTTCTTT.

This clone was detected ten times or more. This chain joins TRBV7-8 and TRBJ2-5, with a tentative D call TRBD1 (5 bases). CDR3 length: 15 residues. Germline V CDR1 and CDR2: SGHVS, FQNEAQ. The V end was cut by 5 bases, the J end by 6 bases, with 19 bases between. For the CDR3, the DNA is TGTGCCAGCAGCGCGGTGGTGGTAGGGGTGAAGACCCAGTACTTC. Its translation is CASSAVVVGVKTQYF.

This chain uses TRBV6-6 with TRBJ2-5; D gene ambiguous. CDR3 size: 12 residues. Germline V CDR1 and CDR2: MNHNY, SVGAGI (reference sequence). V was shortened by 7 bases and J by 4 bases, with 10 bases between the two germline ends. In DNA, the CDR3 is TGTGCCAGCACGAAGACTTCAGAGACCCAGTACTTC. It specifies CASTKTSETQYF.

The chain joins TRBV7-2 to TRBJ2-5; possible D gene TRBD1, 5 bases. The CDR3 is 16 residues long. Germline V gene data show CDR1 as SGHTA and CDR2 as FQGNSA. V dropped 4 bases and J dropped 5 bases, with 20 bases sitting between them. CDR3 protein: CASSSPEGEWHETQYF. The CDR3, as DNA: TGTGCCAGCAGCTCCCCCGAAGGGGAATGGCACGAGACCCAGTACTTC.

The CDR3 protein is CASSGPSGRNINEQFF. The CDR3 DNA is TGTGCCAGCAGCGGTCCGAGCGGGAGGAACATCAATGAGCAGTTCTTC. This rearrangement joins TRBV11-1 to TRBJ2-1; 9 positions match TRBD2. Germline values: CDR1 SGHAT, CDR2 FQDESV (reference sequence). Germline trimming cut 5 bases from V and 6 bases from J; bases unmatched to any gene: 11. The CDR3 length is 16 residues.

V gene TRBV5-1 combines with J gene TRBJ2-3; the D gene is possibly TRBD2 (6 bases). The CDR3 is 16 residues long. V was cut by 0 bases and J by 0 bases, with 11 bases left in between. The germline CDR1 and CDR2 sequences are SGHRS and YFSETQ. The CDR3 loop is CASSLGDFYSTDTQYF. The CDR3, as DNA: TGCGCCAGCAGCTTGGGGGACTTCTATAGCACAGATACGCAGTATTTT.

The J gene is TRBJ2-1, the V gene TRBV14; TRBD1 is a possible D gene (6 bases). The CDR3 length is 15 residues. The V end was cut by 1 base, the J end by 6 bases, with 13 bases between. Per germline, CDR1 SGHDN and CDR2 FVKESK. This CDR3 is CASSQGTAPFNEQFF. The CDR3 bases are TGTGCCAGCAGCCAAGGGACAGCCCCTTTCAATGAGCAGTTCTTC. Looking up the rest from reference TRBV14 and TRBJ2-1 gives the full variable domain: EAGVTQFPSHSVIEKGQTVTLRCDPISGHDNLYWYRRVMGKEIKFLLHFVKESKQDESGMPNNRFLAERTGGTYSTLKVQPAELEDSGVYFCASSQGTAPFNEQFFGPGTRLTVL.